This is a list of T cell receptor beta chains from one sample in a study of blood T cell repertoires in COVID-19. The repertoire was sequenced with immunoSEQ multiplex PCR; TCRdb's copy has only in-frame clones and lacks some. The table has approximately 290,000 clones, approximately 86% seen once. The sample consisted of peripheral blood. Receptors originate from a human donor with COVID-19, enrolled during active disease. The donor label of this sample is uncertain. Each CDR3 is given with its conserved first and last residue. D genes are given only for firm matches. The size entry is marked missing in some rows and otherwise reads once, few, many or a size class.

NA,TRBV4-3,TRBJ1-1,once,TGCGCCAGCAGCCAAGATTCAACGGCAGGCACTGAAGCTTTCTTT,CASSQDSTAGTEAFF
NA,TRBV6-4,TRBJ1-6,NA,TGTGCCAGCAGTGAAGAGTTAGCCAATTCACCCCTCCACTTT,CASSEELANSPLHF
TRBD1,TRBV9,TRBJ2-7,NA,TGTGCCAGCAGCGCTGGCCGGGACAGGGCTACCTACGAGCAGTACTTC,CASSAGRDRATYEQYF
TRBD1,TRBV7-3,TRBJ2-7,NA,TGTGCCAGCAGCCTATCCGGGACAGGGCCCTACGAGCAGTACTTC,CASSLSGTGPYEQYF
NA,TRBV6-5,TRBJ2-1,NA,TGTGCCAGCAGACACCGGGACTTCGCCTACAATGAGCAGTTCTTC,CASRHRDFAYNEQFF
TRBD2,TRBV2,TRBJ2-1,once,TGTGCCAGCAGTTGGACTAGCGGAGCCAATGAGCAGTTCTTC,CASSWTSGANEQFF
NA,TRBV28,TRBJ2-1,NA,TGTGCCAGCAGATCCGACACGTCGGACTACAATGAGCAGTTCTTC,CASRSDTSDYNEQFF
TRBD2,TRBV7-2,TRBJ2-7,NA,TGTGCCAGCAGCTTAGCTAGCGGGAGGGCCTACGAGCAGTACTTC,CASSLASGRAYEQYF
NA,TRBV5-1,TRBJ1-6,NA,TGCGCCAGCAGCTTGTGGGACATGTCCTCACCCCTCCACTTT,CASSLWDMSSPLHF
TRBD1,TRBV30,TRBJ1-1,NA,TGTGCCTGGAGCGATCTCACCAGGGGGACCGGGCGGGCTTTCTTT,CAWSDLTRGTGRAFF
NA,TRBV5-1,TRBJ1-1,NA,TGCGCCAGCAGCTTTAACAGACCTGCGGAAGCTTTCTTT,CASSFNRPAEAFF
TRBD2,TRBV5-1,TRBJ2-3,NA,TGCGCCAGCAGCTTGGCCCCTAGCGGGAGATCAGATACGCAGTATTTT,CASSLAPSGRSDTQYF
TRBD1,TRBV6-5,TRBJ1-1,NA,TGTGCCAGCAGTTACGGACAGGCTGAAGCTTTCTTT,CASSYGQAEAFF
NA,TRBV7-2,TRBJ1-2,NA,TGTGCCAGCAGCTTATCAGGGAACTGGTTGGGTGGCTACACCTTC,CASSLSGNWLGGYTF
TRBD2,TRBV5-1,TRBJ2-1,NA,TGCGCCAGCAGCTTTTCCGCGGGAGTTGATAATGAGCAGTTCTTC,CASSFSAGVDNEQFF
TRBD1,TRBV11-3,TRBJ2-2,NA,TGTGCCAGCAGCTTAGCAACAGGGGGCTTAACCGGGGAGCTGTTTTTT,CASSLATGGLTGELFF
TRBD2,TRBV29-1,TRBJ2-3,NA,TGCAGCGTCCCCGGGACTAGCGGGAGGTCCACAGATACGCAGTATTTT,CSVPGTSGRSTDTQYF
TRBD2,TRBV7-2,TRBJ2-7,NA,TGTGCCAGCAGCTTAGTACTAGCGGGAGGGAGCTCCTACGAGCAGTACTTC,CASSLVLAGGSSYEQYF
NA,TRBV12-2,TRBJ2-7,NA,TGTGCAAGTCGCCTAATCCACTACGAGCAGTACTTC,CASRLIHYEQYF
TRBD1,TRBV5-1,TRBJ1-1,NA,TGCGCCAGCAGCTTAAGGGGGCCGGCCACTGAAGCTTTCTTT,CASSLRGPATEAFF